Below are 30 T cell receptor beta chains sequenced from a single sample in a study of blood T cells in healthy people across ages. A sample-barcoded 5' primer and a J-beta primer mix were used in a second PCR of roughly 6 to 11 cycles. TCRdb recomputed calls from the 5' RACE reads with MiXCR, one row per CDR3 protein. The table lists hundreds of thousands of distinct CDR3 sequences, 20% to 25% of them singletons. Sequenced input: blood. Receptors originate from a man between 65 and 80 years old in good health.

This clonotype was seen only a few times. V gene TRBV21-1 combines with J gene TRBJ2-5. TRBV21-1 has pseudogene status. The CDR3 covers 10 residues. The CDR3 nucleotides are TGTGCCAGCAGCTTCCTGACCCAGTACTTC. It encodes CASSFLTQYF.

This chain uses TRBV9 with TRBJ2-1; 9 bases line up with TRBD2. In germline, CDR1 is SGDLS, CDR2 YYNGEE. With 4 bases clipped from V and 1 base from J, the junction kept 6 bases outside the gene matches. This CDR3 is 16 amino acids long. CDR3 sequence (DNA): TGTGCCAGCAGCCCACTCGCGGGAGGGTCCTACAATGAGCAGTTCTTC. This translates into CASSPLAGGSYNEQFF.

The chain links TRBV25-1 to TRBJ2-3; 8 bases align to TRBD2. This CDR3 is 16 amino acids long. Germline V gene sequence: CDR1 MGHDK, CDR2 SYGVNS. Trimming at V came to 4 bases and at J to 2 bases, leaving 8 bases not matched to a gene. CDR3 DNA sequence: TGTGCCAGCAGTGCCCCGGGACTAGGGCACACAGATACGCAGTATTTT. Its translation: CASSAPGLGHTDTQYF.

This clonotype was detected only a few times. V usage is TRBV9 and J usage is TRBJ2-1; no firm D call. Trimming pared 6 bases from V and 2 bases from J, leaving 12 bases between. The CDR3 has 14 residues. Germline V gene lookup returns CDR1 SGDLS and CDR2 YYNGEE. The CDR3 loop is CASKRAETYNEQFF. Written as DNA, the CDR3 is TGTGCCAGCAAACGGGCGGAAACCTACAATGAGCAGTTCTTC.

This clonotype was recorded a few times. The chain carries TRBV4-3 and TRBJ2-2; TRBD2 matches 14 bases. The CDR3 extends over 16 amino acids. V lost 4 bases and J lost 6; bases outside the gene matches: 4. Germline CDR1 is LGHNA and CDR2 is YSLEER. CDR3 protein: CASSPGLAGASGELFF. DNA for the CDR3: TGCGCCAGCAGCCCGGGACTAGCGGGAGCCTCCGGGGAGCTGTTTTTT.

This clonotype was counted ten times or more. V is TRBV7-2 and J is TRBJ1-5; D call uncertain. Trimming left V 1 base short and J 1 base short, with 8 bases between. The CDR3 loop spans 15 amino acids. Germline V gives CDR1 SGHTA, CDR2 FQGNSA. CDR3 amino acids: CASSLDTQSNQPQHF. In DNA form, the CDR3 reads TGTGCCAGCAGCTTAGACACACAGAGCAATCAGCCCCAGCATTTT. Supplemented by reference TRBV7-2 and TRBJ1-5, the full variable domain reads GAGVSQSPSNKVTEKGKDVELRCDPISGHTALYWYRQSLGQGLEFLIYFQGNSAPDKSGLPSDRFSAERTGGSVSTLTIQRTQQEDSAVYLCASSLDTQSNQPQHFGDGTRLSIL.

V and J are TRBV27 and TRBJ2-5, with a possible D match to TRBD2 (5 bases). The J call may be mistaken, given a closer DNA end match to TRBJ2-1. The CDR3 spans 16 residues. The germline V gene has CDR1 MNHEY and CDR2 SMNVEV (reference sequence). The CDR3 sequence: CARNMATMVGALSQFF. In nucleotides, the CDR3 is TGTGCCAGAAACATGGCGACCATGGTGGGAGCCCTTTCGCAGTTCTTC.

CDR3 sequence: CSVEDDTDTQYF. DNA of the CDR3: TGCAGCGTTGAAGATGACACAGATACGCAGTATTTT. V is TRBV29-1 and J is TRBJ2-3; D not resolved. V lost 0 bases and J lost 2, with 3 bases in between. The length of the CDR3 is 12 residues. The germline gives CDR1 SQVTM, CDR2 ANQGSEA.

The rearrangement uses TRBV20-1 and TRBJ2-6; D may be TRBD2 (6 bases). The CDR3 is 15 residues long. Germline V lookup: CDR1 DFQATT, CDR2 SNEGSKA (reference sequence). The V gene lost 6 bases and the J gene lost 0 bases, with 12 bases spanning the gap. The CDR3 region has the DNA TGCAGTGCGACCGACGGGAGCTCTGGGGCCAACGTCCTGACTTTC. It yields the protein CSATDGSSGANVLTF.

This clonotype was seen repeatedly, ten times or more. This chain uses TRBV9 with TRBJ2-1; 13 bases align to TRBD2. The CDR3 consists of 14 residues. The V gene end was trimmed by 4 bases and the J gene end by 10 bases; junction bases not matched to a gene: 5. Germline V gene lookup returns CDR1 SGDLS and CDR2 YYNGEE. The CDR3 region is CASSSSGLAGEQFF. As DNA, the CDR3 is TGTGCCAGCAGCTCATCGGGACTAGCGGGAGAGCAGTTCTTC.

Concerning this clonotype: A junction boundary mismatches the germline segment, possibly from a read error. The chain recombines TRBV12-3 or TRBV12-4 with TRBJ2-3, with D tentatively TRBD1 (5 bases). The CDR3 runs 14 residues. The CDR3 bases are TGTGCCAGCAGTTGCAGGGTTAGAGCAGATGCGCAGTATTTT. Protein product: CASSCRVRADAQYF.

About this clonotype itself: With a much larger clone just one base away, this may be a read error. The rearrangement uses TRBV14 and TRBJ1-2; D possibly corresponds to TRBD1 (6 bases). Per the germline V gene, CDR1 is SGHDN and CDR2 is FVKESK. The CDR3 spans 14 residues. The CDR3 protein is CACSHGGRLDGYTF. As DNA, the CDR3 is TGTGCCTGCAGCCATGGGGGGCGATTGGATGGCTACACCTTC.

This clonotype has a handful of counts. For the CDR3, the DNA is TGTGCCAGCAGGCGACTAGGATTAGAGACCCAGTACTTC. Translated: CASRRLGLETQYF. The chain combines TRBV28 with TRBJ2-5, with TRBD2 as a possible D gene (6 bases). Germline loops: CDR1 MDHEN, CDR2 SYDVKM. This CDR3 is 13 amino acids long. V lost 6 bases, J lost 4 bases, and 12 bases lay in between. Supplemented by reference TRBV28 and TRBJ2-5, the full variable domain reads DVKVTQSSRYLVKRTGEKVFLECVQDMDHENMFWYRQDPGLGLRLIYFSYDVKMKEKGDIPEGYSVSREKKERFSLILESASTNQTSMYLCASRRLGLETQYFGPGTRLLVL.

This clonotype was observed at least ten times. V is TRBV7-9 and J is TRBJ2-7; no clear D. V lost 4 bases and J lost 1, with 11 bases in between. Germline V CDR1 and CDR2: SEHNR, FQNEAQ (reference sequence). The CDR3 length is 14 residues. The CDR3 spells CASSSQGISYEQYF. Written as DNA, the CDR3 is TGTGCCAGCAGCTCTCAAGGGATTTCCTACGAGCAGTACTTC.

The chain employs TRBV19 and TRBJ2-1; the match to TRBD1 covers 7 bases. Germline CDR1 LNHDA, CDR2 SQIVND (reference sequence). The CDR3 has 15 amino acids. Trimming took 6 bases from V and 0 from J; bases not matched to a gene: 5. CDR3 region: CASRKDRSSYNEQFF. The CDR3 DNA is TGTGCCAGTAGGAAGGACAGGAGCTCCTACAATGAGCAGTTCTTC.

CDR3 amino acids: CAGTANRPSGNEQFF. The CDR3 nucleotides read TGTGCCGGCACCGCAAACCGGCCCTCAGGGAATGAGCAGTTCTTC. The V gene is TRBV12-3 or TRBV12-4, the J gene TRBJ2-5; a weak D match, TRBD1 (5 bases). The J call is doubtful: the DNA matches TRBJ2-1 better. The CDR3 loop spans 15 amino acids.

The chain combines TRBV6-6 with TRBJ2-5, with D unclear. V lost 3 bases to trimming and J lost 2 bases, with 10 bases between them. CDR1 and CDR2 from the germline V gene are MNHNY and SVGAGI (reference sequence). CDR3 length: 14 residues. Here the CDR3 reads CASSYSAQQETQYF. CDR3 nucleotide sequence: TGTGCCAGCAGTTATTCCGCTCAGCAAGAGACCCAGTACTTC.

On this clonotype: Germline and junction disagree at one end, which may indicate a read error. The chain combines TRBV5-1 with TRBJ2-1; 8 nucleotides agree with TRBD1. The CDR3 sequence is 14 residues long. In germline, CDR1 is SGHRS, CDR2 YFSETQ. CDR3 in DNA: TGTGCCAGCAGCTCCGGGACAGGCGTGAATGAGCAGTTCTTC. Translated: CASSSGTGVNEQFF.

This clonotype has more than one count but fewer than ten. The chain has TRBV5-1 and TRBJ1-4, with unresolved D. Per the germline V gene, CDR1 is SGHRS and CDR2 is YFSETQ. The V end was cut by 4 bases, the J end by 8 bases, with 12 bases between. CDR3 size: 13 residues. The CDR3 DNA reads TGCGCCAGCAGCCCTAACTCCGGCGAAAAACTGTTTTTT. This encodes CASSPNSGEKLFF.

The DNA for the CDR3 is TGCAGTTTTAAGCAGGGAGAAGGAAACACCATATATTTT. Protein sequence: CSFKQGEGNTIYF. The chain links TRBV20-1 to TRBJ1-3, with a possible D match to TRBD1 (5 bases). The V gene lost 8 bases and the J gene lost 4 bases, with 15 bases spanning the gap. The CDR3 has 13 residues. Germline CDR1 and CDR2: DFQATT and SNEGSKA (reference sequence).

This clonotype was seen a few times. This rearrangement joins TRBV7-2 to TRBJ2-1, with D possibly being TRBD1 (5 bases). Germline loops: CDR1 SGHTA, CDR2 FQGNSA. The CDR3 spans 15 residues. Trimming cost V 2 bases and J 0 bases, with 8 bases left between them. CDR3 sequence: CASSLTQGSYNEQFF. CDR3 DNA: TGTGCCAGCAGCTTAACGCAGGGCTCCTACAATGAGCAGTTCTTC.

The CDR3 is CSVLAGEGYGYTF. As DNA, the CDR3 is TGCAGCGTTTTGGCAGGGGAGGGCTATGGCTACACCTTC. The chain recombines TRBV29-1 with TRBJ1-2, with D possibly matching TRBD1 (6 bases). CDR3 length equals 13 residues. V dropped 5 bases and J dropped 4 bases, with 14 bases sitting between them. Germline CDR1 and CDR2: SQVTM and ANQGSEA.

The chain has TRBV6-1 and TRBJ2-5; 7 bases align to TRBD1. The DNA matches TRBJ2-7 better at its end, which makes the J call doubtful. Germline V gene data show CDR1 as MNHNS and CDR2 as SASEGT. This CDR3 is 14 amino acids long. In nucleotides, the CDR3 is TGTGCCAGCAGTGAAGAGGGGGCTACCTACGAGCAGTACTTC. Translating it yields CASSEEGATYEQYF.

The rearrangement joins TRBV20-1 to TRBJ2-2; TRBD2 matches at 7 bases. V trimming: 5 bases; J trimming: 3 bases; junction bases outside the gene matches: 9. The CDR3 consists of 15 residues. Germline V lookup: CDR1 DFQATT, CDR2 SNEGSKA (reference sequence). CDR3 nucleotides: TGCAGTGCTTGGGAGGGGATGGGGCACACCGGGGAGCTGTTTTTT. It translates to CSAWEGMGHTGELFF.

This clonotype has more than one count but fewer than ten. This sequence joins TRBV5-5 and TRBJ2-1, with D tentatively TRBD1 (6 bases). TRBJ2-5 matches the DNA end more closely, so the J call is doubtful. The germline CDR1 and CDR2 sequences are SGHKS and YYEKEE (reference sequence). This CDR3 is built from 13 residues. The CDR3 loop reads CASSSDRSETQYF. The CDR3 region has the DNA TGTGCCAGCAGTTCGGACAGATCAGAGACCCAGTACTTC.

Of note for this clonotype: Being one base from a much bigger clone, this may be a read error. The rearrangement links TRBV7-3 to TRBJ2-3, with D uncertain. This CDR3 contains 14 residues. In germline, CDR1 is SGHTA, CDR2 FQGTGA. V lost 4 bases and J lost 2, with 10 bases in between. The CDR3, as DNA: TGTGCCAGCAGCTACCTCCCCCACACAGATACGCAGTATTTT. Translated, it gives CASSYLPHTDTQYF.

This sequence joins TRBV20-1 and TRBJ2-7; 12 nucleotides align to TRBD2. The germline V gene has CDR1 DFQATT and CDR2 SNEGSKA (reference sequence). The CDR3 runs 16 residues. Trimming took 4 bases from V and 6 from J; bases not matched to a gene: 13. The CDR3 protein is CSATTGLAGGGAEQYF. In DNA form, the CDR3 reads TGCAGTGCTACAACCGGCCTAGCGGGAGGGGGGGCCGAGCAGTACTTC.

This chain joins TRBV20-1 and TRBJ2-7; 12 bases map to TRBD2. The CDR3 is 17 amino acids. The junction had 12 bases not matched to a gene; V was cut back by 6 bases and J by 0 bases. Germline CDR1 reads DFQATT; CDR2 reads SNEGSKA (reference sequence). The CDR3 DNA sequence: TGCAGTGCCCAGACGACTAGCGGGAGCCATAGCTCCTACGAGCAGTACTTC. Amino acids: CSAQTTSGSHSSYEQYF.

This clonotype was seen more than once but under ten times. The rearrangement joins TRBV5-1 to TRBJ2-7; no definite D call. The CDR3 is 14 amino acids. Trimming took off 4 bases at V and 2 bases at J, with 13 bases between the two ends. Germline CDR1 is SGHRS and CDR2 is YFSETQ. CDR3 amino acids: CASSQSTATYEQYF. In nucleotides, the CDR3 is TGCGCCAGCAGCCAGTCGACTGCCACCTACGAGCAGTACTTC.

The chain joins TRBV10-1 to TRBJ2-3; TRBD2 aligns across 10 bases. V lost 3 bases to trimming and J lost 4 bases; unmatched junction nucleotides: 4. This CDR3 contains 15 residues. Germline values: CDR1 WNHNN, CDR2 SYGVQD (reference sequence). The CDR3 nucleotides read TGCGCCAGCAGTGAAGCGGGAGGGCCCGCAGATACGCAGTATTTT. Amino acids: CASSEAGGPADTQYF.